Listed below are T cell receptor beta chains from one sample, sequenced in a study of T cell responses to AZD1222 COVID-19 vaccine. TCRdb's copy holds only in-frame clones and misses some; the assay was immunoSEQ multiplex PCR. The data hold fewer than 200,000 clones, with roughly 90% observed a single time. Source: peripheral blood, taken 28 days after the second AZD1222 dose. These receptors came from an adult who received the AZD1222 COVID-19 vaccine. The CDR3 runs from the conserved cysteine through the conserved F or W. D genes are given only for firm matches. Clone size is not always given. Where it is, it says once, few, many or a class for expanded clones.

len | d_gene | abundance | j_gene | v_gene | CDR3aa | CDR3nt
15 | TRBD1 | . | TRBJ1-2 | TRBV18 | CASSEPGQGDYGYTF | TGTGCCAGCTCAGAACCGGGACAGGGTGACTATGGCTACACCTTC
18 | TRBD2 | . | TRBJ2-3 | TRBV27 | CASSTPRLAGRLTDTQYF | TGTGCCAGCAGTACCCCTCGACTAGCGGGGCGCCTCACAGATACGCAGTATTTT
11 | . | . | TRBJ2-1 | TRBV24-1 | CATSDYNEQFF | TGTGCCACCAGTGATTACAATGAGCAGTTCTTC
13 | . | . | TRBJ1-4 | TRBV6-6 | CASSYFDPGKLFF | TGTGCCAGCAGTTACTTCGACCCCGGAAAACTGTTTTTT
14 | TRBD1 | . | TRBJ2-7 | TRBV19 | CASSSWTGDYEQYF | TGTGCCAGTAGTTCCTGGACAGGGGACTACGAGCAGTACTTC
16 | . | . | TRBJ1-2 | TRBV6-1 | CASSERGTTGKRGYTF | TGTGCCAGCAGTGAACGGGGAACGACAGGAAAGCGGGGCTACACCTTC
15 | . | . | TRBJ2-1 | TRBV5-6 | CASSYFTSDYNEQFF | TGTGCCAGCAGCTACTTCACGTCAGACTACAATGAGCAGTTCTTC
16 | TRBD2 | . | TRBJ2-7 | TRBV27 | CASSPYSGEHSYEQYF | TGTGCCAGCAGCCCTTATAGCGGGGAACATTCCTACGAGCAGTACTTC
15 | . | . | TRBJ1-1 | TRBV7-3 | CASSLTPGVNTEAFF | TGTGCCAGCAGCTTAACGCCAGGGGTTAACACTGAAGCTTTCTTT
15 | . | . | TRBJ1-1 | TRBV10-3 | CAISESDRGNTEAFF | TGTGCCATCAGTGAGTCGGATCGGGGGAACACTGAAGCTTTCTTT
15 | TRBD1 | . | TRBJ1-2 | TRBV6-5 | CASWAGTGGFYGYTF | TGTGCCAGCTGGGCCGGGACAGGGGGCTTCTATGGCTACACCTTC
15 | TRBD2 | . | TRBJ2-1 | TRBV11-2 | CASSPTSGGADEQFF | TGTGCCAGCAGCCCTACTAGCGGGGGGGCCGATGAGCAGTTCTTC
13 | . | . | TRBJ1-5 | TRBV6-5 | CASRDQNNQPQHF | TGTGCCAGCAGAGACCAGAACAATCAGCCCCAGCATTTT
12 | . | . | TRBJ1-1 | TRBV12-3/TRBV12-4 | CASSFTSTEAFF | TGTGCCAGCAGTTTCACGTCGACTGAAGCTTTCTTT
14 | TRBD1 | . | TRBJ1-2 | TRBV10-3 | CAISAPTGFGGYTF | TGTGCCATCAGTGCCCCGACAGGGTTCGGTGGCTACACCTTC
15 | . | . | TRBJ2-2 | TRBV7-3 | CASSPIGGNTGELFF | TGTGCCAGCAGCCCGATCGGGGGAAACACCGGGGAGCTGTTTTTT
13 | . | . | TRBJ1-1 | TRBV21-1 | CARRQEQNTEAFF | TGTGCCAGACGACAGGAGCAAAACACTGAAGCTTTCTTT
16 | . | . | TRBJ2-5 | TRBV6-5 | CASSYSELRTQETQYF | TGTGCCAGCAGTTACTCAGAGTTACGGACACAAGAGACCCAGTACTTC
17 | TRBD2 | . | TRBJ2-3 | TRBV4-1 | CASSQGVGGGHTDTQYF | TGCGCCAGCAGCCAAGGTGTCGGGGGGGGCCACACAGATACGCAGTATTTT
12 | . | . | TRBJ1-1 | TRBV14 | CASSATAYEAFF | TGTGCCAGCAGCGCGACAGCATATGAAGCTTTCTTT
15 | . | once | TRBJ1-1 | TRBV5-8 | CASSLEPPPKNEAFF | TGTGCCAGCAGCTTAGAACCCCCGCCAAAAAATGAAGCTTTCTTT
14 | . | . | TRBJ1-2 | TRBV27 | CASSLYGGPDGYTF | TGTGCCAGCAGTTTATACGGGGGCCCGGATGGCTACACCTTC
13 | . | . | TRBJ1-2 | TRBV12-3/TRBV12-4 | CASTDSGRSSGTF | TGTGCCAGCACCGACTCGGGACGGTCCAGTGGCACCTTC
16 | . | . | TRBJ1-4 | TRBV7-9 | CASSTIPGTPNEKLFF | TGTGCCAGCAGCACCATACCCGGGACTCCAAATGAAAAACTGTTTTTT
15 | TRBD1 | . | TRBJ2-2 | TRBV28 | CASGFLGQGTGELFF | TGTGCCAGCGGCTTTCTCGGACAGGGGACCGGGGAGCTGTTTTTT
15 | TRBD1 | once | TRBJ1-5 | TRBV15 | CATSKGQGSNQPQHF | TGTGCCACCAGCAAAGGACAGGGAAGCAATCAGCCCCAGCATTTT